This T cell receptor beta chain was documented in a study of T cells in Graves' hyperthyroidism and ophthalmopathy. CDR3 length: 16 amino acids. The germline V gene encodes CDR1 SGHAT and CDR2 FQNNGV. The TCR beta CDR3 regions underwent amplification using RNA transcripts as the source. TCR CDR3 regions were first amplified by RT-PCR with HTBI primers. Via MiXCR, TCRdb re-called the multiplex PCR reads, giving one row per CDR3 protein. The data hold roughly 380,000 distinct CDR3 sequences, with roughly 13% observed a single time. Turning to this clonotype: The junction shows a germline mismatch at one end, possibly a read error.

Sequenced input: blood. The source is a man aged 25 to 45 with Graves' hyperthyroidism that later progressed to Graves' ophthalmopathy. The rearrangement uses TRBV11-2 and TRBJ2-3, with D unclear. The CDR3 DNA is TGTGCCAGCAGCGTAGGGCAAGCTCCTACCACAGATGCGCAGTATTTT. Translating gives CASSVGQAPTTDAQYF. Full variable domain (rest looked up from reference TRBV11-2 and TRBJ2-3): EAGVAQSPRYKIIEKRQSVAFWCNPISGHATLYWYQQILGQGPKLLIQFQNNGVVDDSQLPKDRFSAERLKGVDSTLKIQPAKLEDSAVYLCASSVGQAPTTDAQYFGPGTRLTVL.